This T cell receptor (beta chain) comes out of a study of T-cell reconstitution after alpha-beta-depleted transplantation in children. The library targeted TCRbeta and was prepared with unique molecular identifiers. Using its own MiXCR run on the PCR reads, TCRdb lists one record per CDR3 protein. The repertoire holds around 600,000 distinct CDR3 sequences, roughly a tenth seen once, with less than 5% in the top ten. The CDR3 runs 14 residues. Germline CDR1 LGHDT, CDR2 YNNKEL (reference sequence). V lost 0 bases to trimming and J lost 5 bases, with 8 bases between them. The chain recombines TRBV3-1 with TRBJ2-1, with D unresolved. The origin of this receptor is a human donor who donated a stem cell graft to a child with acute myeloid leukemia. Sequenced here: PBMCs from the stem cell graft donor, sampled from the stem cell graft. CDR3 sequence: CASSQDWADNEQFF. For the CDR3, the DNA is TGTGCCAGCAGCCAAGATTGGGCCGACAATGAGCAGTTCTTC.